Listed below are T cell receptor beta chains from one sample, sequenced in a study of OX40 agonist ivuxolimab in advanced cancers. Some clones are missing from TCRdb's copy, which holds only in-frame ones; the method was immunoSEQ multiplex PCR. This repertoire shows 23,000 or so clones, approximately 91% found once; its top ten account for 30% to 35%. The sample consisted of CD4+ or CD8+ T cells sorted from blood, taken in a trial of the OX40 agonist ivuxolimab. Every receptor here comes from an adult with an advanced solid tumor such as melanoma, head and neck, liver or kidney cancer. Each CDR3 is given with its conserved first and last residue.

V gene: TRBV27
J gene: TRBJ2-3
CDR3 protein: CASSLYLFTSGRGTDTQYF

V gene: TRBV6-6
J gene: TRBJ1-1
CDR3 protein: CASMGIRWGTEAFF

V gene: TRBV25-1
J gene: TRBJ2-6
CDR3 protein: CASSEYSSGANVLTF

V gene: TRBV2
J gene: TRBJ1-1
CDR3 protein: CASSEALQARNTEAFF

V gene: TRBV10-1
J gene: TRBJ2-1
CDR3 protein: CASSESNSPVGNEQFF

V gene: TRBV27
J gene: TRBJ2-7
CDR3 protein: CASSSLLAGGPVYEQYF

V gene: TRBV6-1
J gene: TRBJ2-4
CDR3 protein: CASSEGTVTALAKNIQYF

V gene: TRBV11-2
J gene: TRBJ1-1
CDR3 protein: CASSLEWINTEAFF

V gene: TRBV30
J gene: TRBJ2-3
CDR3 protein: CAWSYYTSTDTQYF

V gene: TRBV9
J gene: TRBJ2-7
CDR3 protein: CASSPGDRPDEQYF

V gene: TRBV4-1
J gene: TRBJ2-1
CDR3 protein: CASSHDTPNYNEQFF

V gene: TRBV9
J gene: TRBJ2-7
CDR3 protein: CASSYTGDDSYEQYF

V gene: TRBV10-3
J gene: TRBJ1-6
CDR3 protein: CASGRGFIRSYNSPLHF

V gene: TRBV6-1
J gene: TRBJ1-5
CDR3 protein: CASSAQNQPQHF

V gene: TRBV11-3
J gene: TRBJ2-1
CDR3 protein: CASSLRTRVNEQFF

V gene: TRBV4-1
J gene: TRBJ2-1
CDR3 protein: CASSQDKVEQFF

V gene: TRBV27
J gene: TRBJ2-5
CDR3 protein: CASSSGTSFSETQYF

V gene: TRBV9
J gene: TRBJ1-1
CDR3 protein: CASSVSGDGGDEAFF

V gene: TRBV19
J gene: TRBJ2-3
CDR3 protein: CASSIAGGTDTQYF

V gene: TRBV14
J gene: TRBJ2-5
CDR3 protein: CASSPHGGRVRETQYF

V gene: TRBV27
J gene: TRBJ2-7
CDR3 protein: CASSGSSYEQYF

V gene: TRBV29-1
J gene: TRBJ2-7
CDR3 protein: CSVSAGDSYEQYF

V gene: TRBV25-1
J gene: TRBJ2-1
CDR3 protein: CASSARPYNEQFF

V gene: TRBV4-3
J gene: TRBJ1-2
CDR3 protein: CASSQDTGQGVYGYTF

V gene: TRBV7-9
J gene: TRBJ1-5
CDR3 protein: CASSSWEGPQHF

V gene: TRBV11-2
J gene: TRBJ2-7
CDR3 protein: CASSLLTSGYEQYF

V gene: TRBV5-6
J gene: TRBJ1-2
CDR3 protein: CASSPEEGNYGYTF

V gene: TRBV19
J gene: TRBJ2-5
CDR3 protein: CASSEGVPQETQYF

V gene: TRBV5-1
J gene: TRBJ2-3
CDR3 protein: CASSAGLERITDTQYF